The sequence of this T cell receptor beta chain was determined in a study of CD8+ T cells in alopecia areata. Trimming shortened V by 5 bases and J by 1 base, and 11 bases separated the two germline ends. The CDR3 has 14 residues. Germline CDR1 and CDR2: SGHTA and FQGNSA. The authors extracted RNA and reverse transcribed it into cDNA as the sequencing template. Produced via immunoSEQ multiplex PCR; TCRdb's table is partial and in-frame only. Found here are about 3,600 clones, approximately 74% of them singletons; the top ten hold 6.5% to 8.5%. The chain is built from TRBV7-2 and TRBJ1-2, with D unclear. Material for sequencing was skin. The source of this sequence is a human donor in good health. This CDR3 is CASSPYLVNYGYTF. DNA of the CDR3: TGTGCCAGCAGCCCTTACTTAGTTAACTATGGCTACACCTTC.